The T cell receptor beta chain described here comes from a study of persistence of HIV-infected CD4 T cells. Study-level information: Donors had been on suppressive ART for a median of roughly 8 years.

An overlapping HIV-1 Gag peptide pool stimulated these cells at 0.75 to 1 ug/peptide/mL. CD4+ T cells upregulating both CD40 ligand and CD69 were sorted as responding cells. Adults with HIV-1 started suppressive ART while chronically infected. Donors had CD4+ T cell counts above 400 cells/uL and were CMV-seropositive. Trimming left V 0 bases short and J 9 bases short, with 12 bases between. Germline V CDR1 and CDR2: SGHNT, YYREEE (reference sequence). This CDR3 is 13 amino acids long. By share, this clone counts as medium-sized (0.01 to 0.1%). Its antigen is not identified. Sequencing used immunoSEQ version 4 in survey mode. Repertoires were generated with immunoSEQ multiplex PCR, while TCRdb's copy carries only in-frame clones and drops some. The repertoire holds some 13,000 clones, with less than 70% as singletons.

This TCR was recovered from an adult man with HIV who was CMV-seropositive. This specimen was CD4+ T cells sorted from PBMCs after roughly 18-hour stimulation, taken from a patient who received antiretroviral therapy. V usage is TRBV5-4 and J usage is TRBJ1-2, with TRBD1 as a possible D gene (5 bases). As DNA, the CDR3 is TGTGCCAGCAGCTTGGTGGGGGTTGTGCGCTACACCTTC. Amino acids: CASSLVGVVRYTF.